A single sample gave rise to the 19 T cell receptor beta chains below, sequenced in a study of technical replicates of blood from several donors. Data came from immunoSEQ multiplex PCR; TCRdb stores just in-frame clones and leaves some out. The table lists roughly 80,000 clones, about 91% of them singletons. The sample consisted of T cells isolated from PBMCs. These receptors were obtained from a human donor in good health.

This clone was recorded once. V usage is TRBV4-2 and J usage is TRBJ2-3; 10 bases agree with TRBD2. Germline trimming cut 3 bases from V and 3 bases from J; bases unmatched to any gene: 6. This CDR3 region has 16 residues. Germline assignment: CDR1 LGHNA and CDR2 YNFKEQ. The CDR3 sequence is CASSQSLAGVTDTQYF. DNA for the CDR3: TGTGCCAGCAGCCAGAGCCTAGCGGGAGTGACAGATACGCAGTATTTT.

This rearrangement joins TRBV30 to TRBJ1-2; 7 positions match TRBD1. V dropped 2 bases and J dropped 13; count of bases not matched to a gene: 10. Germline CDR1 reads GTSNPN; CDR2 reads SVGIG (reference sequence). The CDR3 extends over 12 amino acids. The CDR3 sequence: CAWSKGAPVRTF. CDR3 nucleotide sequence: TGTGCCTGGAGTAAGGGGGCCCCAGTACGCACCTTC.

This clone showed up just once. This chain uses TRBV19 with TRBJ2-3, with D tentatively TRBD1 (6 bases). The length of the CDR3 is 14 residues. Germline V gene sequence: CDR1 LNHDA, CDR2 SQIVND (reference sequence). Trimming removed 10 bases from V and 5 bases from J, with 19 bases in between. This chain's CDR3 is CATKDLTGIDTQYF. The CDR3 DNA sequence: TGTGCCACCAAAGACCTTACAGGGATAGATACGCAGTATTTT.

The chain's CDR3 is CASSSRRRFSGRSYNEQFF. CDR3 nucleotide sequence: TGTGCCAGCAGTTCCCGGCGGCGATTTAGCGGGAGAAGCTACAATGAGCAGTTCTTC. This chain uses TRBV28 with TRBJ2-1; 9 positions match TRBD2. There are 19 residues in the CDR3. Germline V gives CDR1 MDHEN, CDR2 SYDVKM. Trimming at V came to 4 bases and at J to 3 bases, leaving 16 bases not matched to a gene.

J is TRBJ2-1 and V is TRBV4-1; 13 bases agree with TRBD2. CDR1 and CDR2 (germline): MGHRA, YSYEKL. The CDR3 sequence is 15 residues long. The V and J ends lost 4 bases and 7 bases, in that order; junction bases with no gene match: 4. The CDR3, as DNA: TGCGCCAGCAGCCGGGGACTAGCGGGATTGAATGAGCAGTTCTTC. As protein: CASSRGLAGLNEQFF.

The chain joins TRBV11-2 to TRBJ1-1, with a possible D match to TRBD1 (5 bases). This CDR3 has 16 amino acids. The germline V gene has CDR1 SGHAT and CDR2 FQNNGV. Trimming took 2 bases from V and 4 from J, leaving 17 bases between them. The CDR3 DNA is TGTGCCAGCAGCTTATTTTCGCCAGGGAGGGTCACTGAAGCTTTCTTT. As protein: CASSLFSPGRVTEAFF. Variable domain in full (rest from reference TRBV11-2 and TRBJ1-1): EAGVAQSPRYKIIEKRQSVAFWCNPISGHATLYWYQQILGQGPKLLIQFQNNGVVDDSQLPKDRFSAERLKGVDSTLKIQPAKLEDSAVYLCASSLFSPGRVTEAFFGQGTRLTVV.

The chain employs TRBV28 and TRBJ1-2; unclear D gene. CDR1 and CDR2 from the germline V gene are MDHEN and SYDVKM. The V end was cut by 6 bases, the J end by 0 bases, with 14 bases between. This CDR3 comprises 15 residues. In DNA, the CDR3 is TGTGCCAGCAGCCTTTTTCGTTCCTCTAACTATGGCTACACCTTC. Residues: CASSLFRSSNYGYTF.

The CDR3 DNA sequence: TGCGCCAGAAATCGGGGGAACACTGAAGCTTTCTTT. This sequence encodes CARNRGNTEAFF. The chain has TRBV5-1 and TRBJ1-1; no reliable D call. The CDR3 has 12 amino acids. Deletions cut 8 bases from V and 1 base from J, with 9 bases between. Germline CDR1 reads SGHRS; CDR2 reads YFSETQ.

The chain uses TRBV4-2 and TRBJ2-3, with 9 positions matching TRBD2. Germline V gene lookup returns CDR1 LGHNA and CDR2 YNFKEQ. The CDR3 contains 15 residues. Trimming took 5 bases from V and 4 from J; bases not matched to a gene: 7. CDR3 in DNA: TGTGCCAGCAGCGAAGCGGGAGGTGTAGCAGATACGCAGTATTTT. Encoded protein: CASSEAGGVADTQYF.

CDR3 in DNA: TGTGCCAGCAGTGGATTAGTTGATACGCAGTATTTT. Its protein is CASSGLVDTQYF. The V and J genes are TRBV2 and TRBJ2-3; D is unresolved. The germline gives CDR1 SNHLY, CDR2 FYNNEI. The CDR3 is 12 amino acids. Trimming took off 4 bases at V and 6 bases at J, with 8 bases between the two ends.

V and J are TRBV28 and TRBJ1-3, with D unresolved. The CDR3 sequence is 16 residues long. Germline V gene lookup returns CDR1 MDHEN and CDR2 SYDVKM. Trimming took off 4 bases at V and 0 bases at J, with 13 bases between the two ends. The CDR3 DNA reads TGTGCCAGCAGTTCCCTATCTACCTTCTCTGGAAACACCATATATTTT. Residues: CASSSLSTFSGNTIYF. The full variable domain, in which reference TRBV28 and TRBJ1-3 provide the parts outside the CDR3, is DVKVTQSSRYLVKRTGEKVFLECVQDMDHENMFWYRQDPGLGLRLIYFSYDVKMKEKGDIPEGYSVSREKKERFSLILESASTNQTSMYLCASSSLSTFSGNTIYFGEGSWLTVV.

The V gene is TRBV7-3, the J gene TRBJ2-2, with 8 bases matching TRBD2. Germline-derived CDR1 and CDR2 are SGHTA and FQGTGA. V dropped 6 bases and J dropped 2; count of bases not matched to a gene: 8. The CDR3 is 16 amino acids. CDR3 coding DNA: TGTGCCAGCAGGGGGCCGGGACTAGTTAACACCGGGGAGCTGTTTTTT. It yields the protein CASRGPGLVNTGELFF.

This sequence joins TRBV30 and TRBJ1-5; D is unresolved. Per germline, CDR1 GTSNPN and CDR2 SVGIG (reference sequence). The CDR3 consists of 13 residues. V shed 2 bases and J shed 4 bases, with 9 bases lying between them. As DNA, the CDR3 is TGTGCCTGGAGTATGACACGGAATCAGCCCCAGCATTTT. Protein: CAWSMTRNQPQHF.

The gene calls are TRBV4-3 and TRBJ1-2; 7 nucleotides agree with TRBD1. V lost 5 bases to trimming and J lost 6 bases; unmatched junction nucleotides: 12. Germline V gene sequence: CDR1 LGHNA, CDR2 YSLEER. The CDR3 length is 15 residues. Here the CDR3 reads CASSSRDRAENGYTF. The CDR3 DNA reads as TGCGCCAGCAGCTCCCGGGACAGAGCGGAGAATGGCTACACCTTC.

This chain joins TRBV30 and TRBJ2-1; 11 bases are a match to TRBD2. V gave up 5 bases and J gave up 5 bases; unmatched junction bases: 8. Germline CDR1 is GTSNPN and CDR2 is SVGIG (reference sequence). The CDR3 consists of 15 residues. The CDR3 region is CAWGELAGGHNEQFF. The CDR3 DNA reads TGTGCCTGGGGGGAGCTAGCGGGAGGCCACAATGAGCAGTTCTTC.

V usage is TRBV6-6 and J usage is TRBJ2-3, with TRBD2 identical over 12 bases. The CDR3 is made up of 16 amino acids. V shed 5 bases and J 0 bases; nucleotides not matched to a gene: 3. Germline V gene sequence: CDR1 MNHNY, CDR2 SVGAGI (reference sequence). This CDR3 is CASSLGTSGSTDTQYF. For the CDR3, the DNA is TGTGCCAGCAGTCTCGGGACTAGCGGGAGCACAGATACGCAGTATTTT.

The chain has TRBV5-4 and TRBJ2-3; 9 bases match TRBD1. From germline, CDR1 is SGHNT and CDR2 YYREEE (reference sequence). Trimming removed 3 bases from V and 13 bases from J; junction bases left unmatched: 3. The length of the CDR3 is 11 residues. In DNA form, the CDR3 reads TGTGCCAGCAGCTGGGACAGGGCGGAGTATTTT. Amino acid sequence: CASSWDRAEYF. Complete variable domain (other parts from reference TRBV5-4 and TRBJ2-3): ETGVTQSPTHLIKTRGQQVTLRCSSQSGHNTVSWYQQALGQGPQFIFQYYREEENGRGNFPPRFSGLQFPNYSSELNVNALELDDSALYLCASSWDRAEYFGPGTRLTVL.

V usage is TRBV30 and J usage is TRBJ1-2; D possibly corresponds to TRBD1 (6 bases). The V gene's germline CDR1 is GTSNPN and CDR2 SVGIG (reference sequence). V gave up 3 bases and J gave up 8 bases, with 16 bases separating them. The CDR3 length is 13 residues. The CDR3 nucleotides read TGTGCCTGGAGGGGCGACAGGTTTGGAGGCTACACCTTC. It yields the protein CAWRGDRFGGYTF.

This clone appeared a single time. DNA for the CDR3: TGTGCCAGCAGCTTTATAAACTATGGCTACACCTTC. Its translation: CASSFINYGYTF. This chain uses TRBV7-6 with TRBJ1-2; D is unclear. Germline loops: CDR1 SGHVS, CDR2 FNYEAQ. The CDR3 extends over 12 amino acids. Deletions cut 3 bases from V and 2 bases from J, with 4 bases between. Full variable domain (remainder filled in from reference TRBV7-6 and TRBJ1-2): GAGVSQSPRYKVTKRGQDVALRCDPISGHVSLYWYRQALGQGPEFLTYFNYEAQQDKSGLPNDRFSAERPEGSISTLTIQRTEQRDSAMYRCASSFINYGYTFGSGTRLTVV.